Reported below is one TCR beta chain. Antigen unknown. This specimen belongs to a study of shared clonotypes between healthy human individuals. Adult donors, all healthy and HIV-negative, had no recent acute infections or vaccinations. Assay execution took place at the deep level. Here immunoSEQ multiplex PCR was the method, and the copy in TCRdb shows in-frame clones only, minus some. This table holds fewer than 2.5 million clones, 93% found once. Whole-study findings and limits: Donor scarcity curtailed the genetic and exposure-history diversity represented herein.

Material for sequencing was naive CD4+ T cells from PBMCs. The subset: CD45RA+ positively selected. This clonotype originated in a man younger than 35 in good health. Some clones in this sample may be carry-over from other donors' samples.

This CDR3 is CASSRRDWTYNEQFF. The CDR3 DNA reads as TGTGCCAGCAGCCGCCGGGACTGGACCTACAATGAGCAGTTCTTC. The chain joins TRBV5-6 to TRBJ2-1; weak D call: TRBD2 (6 bases). In germline, CDR1 is SGHDT, CDR2 YYEEEE. Trimming shortened V by 4 bases and J by 2 bases, and 13 bases separated the two germline ends. This CDR3 comprises 15 residues.